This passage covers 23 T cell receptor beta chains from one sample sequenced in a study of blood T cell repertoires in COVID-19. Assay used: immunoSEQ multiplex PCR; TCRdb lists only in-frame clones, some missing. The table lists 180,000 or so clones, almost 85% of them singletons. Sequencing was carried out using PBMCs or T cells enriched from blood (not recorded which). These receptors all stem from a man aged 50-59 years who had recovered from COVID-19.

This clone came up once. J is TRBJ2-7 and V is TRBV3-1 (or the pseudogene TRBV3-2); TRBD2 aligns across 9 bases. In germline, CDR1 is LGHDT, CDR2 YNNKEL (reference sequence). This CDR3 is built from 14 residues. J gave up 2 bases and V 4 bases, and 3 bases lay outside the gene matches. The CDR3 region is CASSRREGPYEQYF. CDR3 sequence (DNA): TGTGCCAGCAGCCGGCGGGAGGGACCCTACGAGCAGTACTTC.

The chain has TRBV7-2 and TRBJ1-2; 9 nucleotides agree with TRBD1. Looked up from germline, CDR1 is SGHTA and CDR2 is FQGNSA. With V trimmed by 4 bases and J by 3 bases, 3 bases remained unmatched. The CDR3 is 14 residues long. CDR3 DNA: TGTGCCAGCAGCTCCAGGGACAGGGACTATGGCTACACCTTC. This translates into CASSSRDRDYGYTF.

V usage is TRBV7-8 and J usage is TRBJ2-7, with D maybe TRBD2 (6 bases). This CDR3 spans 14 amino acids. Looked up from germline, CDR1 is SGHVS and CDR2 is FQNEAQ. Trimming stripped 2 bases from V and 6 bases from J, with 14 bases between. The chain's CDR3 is CASSLIPSSVEQYF. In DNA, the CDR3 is TGTGCCAGCAGCTTAATACCTTCTAGCGTCGAGCAGTACTTC. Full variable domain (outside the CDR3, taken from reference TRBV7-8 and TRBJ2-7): GAGVSQSPRYKVAKRGQDVALRCDPISGHVSLFWYQQALGQGPEFLTYFQNEAQLDKSGLPSDRFFAERPEGSVSTLKIQRTQQEDSAVYLCASSLIPSSVEQYFGPGTRLTVT.

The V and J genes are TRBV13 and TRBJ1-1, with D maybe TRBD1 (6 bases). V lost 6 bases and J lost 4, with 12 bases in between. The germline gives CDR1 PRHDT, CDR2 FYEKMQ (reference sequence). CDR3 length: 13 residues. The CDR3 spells CASSNRDFTEAFF. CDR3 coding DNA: TGTGCCAGCAGTAACAGGGATTTCACTGAAGCTTTCTTT.

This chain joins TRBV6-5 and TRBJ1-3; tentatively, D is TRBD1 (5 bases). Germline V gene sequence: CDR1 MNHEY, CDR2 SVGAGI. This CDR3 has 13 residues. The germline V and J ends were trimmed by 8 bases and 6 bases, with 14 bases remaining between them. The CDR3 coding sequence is TGTGCCAGCGGGGCTCAGGATGCAAACACCATATATTTT. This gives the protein CASGAQDANTIYF.

CDR3 sequence (DNA): TGTGCCAGCAGCTTAGGGACAGGGGTGGCCGGGGCCAACGTCCTGACTTTC. It is translated as CASSLGTGVAGANVLTF. The chain carries TRBV11-3 and TRBJ2-6, with 9 bases matching TRBD1. CDR3 length: 17 amino acids. CDR1 and CDR2 from the germline V gene are SGHNT and YENEEA. V gave up 1 base and J gave up 4 bases; unmatched junction bases: 5.

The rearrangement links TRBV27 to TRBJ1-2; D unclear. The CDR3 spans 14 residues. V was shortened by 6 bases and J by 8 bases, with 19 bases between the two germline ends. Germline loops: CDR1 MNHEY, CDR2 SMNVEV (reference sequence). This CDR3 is CASRGLGAKGGYTF. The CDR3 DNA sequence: TGTGCCAGCAGGGGTCTGGGAGCTAAGGGCGGCTACACCTTC.

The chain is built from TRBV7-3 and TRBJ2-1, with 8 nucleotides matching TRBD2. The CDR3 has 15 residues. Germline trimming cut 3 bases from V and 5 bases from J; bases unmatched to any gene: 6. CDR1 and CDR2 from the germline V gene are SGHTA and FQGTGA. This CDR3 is CASSFPGGTHNEQFF. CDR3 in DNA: TGTGCCAGCAGCTTCCCGGGAGGGACTCACAATGAGCAGTTCTTC.

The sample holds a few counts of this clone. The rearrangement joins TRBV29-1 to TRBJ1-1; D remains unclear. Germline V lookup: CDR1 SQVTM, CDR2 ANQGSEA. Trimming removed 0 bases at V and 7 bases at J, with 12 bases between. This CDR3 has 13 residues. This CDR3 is CSVEDIRQHEAFF. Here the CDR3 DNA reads TGCAGCGTTGAAGATATCCGTCAACATGAAGCTTTCTTT.

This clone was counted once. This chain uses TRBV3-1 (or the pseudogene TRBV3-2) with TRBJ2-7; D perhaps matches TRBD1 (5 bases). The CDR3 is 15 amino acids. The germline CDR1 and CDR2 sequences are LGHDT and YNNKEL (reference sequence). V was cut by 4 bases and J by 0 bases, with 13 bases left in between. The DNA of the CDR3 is TGTGCCAGCAGCCCTAGGGGCAGCGCCTCCTACGAGCAGTACTTC. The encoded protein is CASSPRGSASYEQYF.

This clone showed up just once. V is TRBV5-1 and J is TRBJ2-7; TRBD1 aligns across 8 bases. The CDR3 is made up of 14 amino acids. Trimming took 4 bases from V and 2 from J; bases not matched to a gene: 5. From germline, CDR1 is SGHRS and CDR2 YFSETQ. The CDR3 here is CASSPMTGAYEQYF. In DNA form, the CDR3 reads TGCGCCAGCAGCCCCATGACAGGGGCCTACGAGCAGTACTTC. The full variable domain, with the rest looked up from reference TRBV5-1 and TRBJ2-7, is KAGVTQTPRYLIKTRGQQVTLSCSPISGHRSVSWYQQTPGQGLQFLFEYFSETQRNKGNFPGRFSGRQFSNSRSEMNVSTLELGDSALYLCASSPMTGAYEQYFGPGTRLTVT.

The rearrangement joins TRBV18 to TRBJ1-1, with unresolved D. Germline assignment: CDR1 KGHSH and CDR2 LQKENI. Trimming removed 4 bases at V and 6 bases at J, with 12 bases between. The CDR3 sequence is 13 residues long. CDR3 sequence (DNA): TGTGCCAGCTCACAGGGAGTAGTGTCTGAAGCTTTCTTT. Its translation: CASSQGVVSEAFF.

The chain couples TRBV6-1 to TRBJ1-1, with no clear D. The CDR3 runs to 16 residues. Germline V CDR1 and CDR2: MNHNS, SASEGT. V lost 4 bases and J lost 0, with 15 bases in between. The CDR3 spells CASSVRRLELNTEAFF. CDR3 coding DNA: TGTGCCAGCAGTGTCCGCCGCCTGGAGTTGAACACTGAAGCTTTCTTT.

The CDR3, as DNA: TGTGCCAGCAGCTTTCGACAGGAGAACACCGGGGAGCTGTTTTTT. This sequence encodes CASSFRQENTGELFF. This chain uses TRBV11-2 with TRBJ2-2; a weak D match, TRBD1 (6 bases). V dropped 3 bases and J dropped 1 base, with 9 bases sitting between them. The CDR3 is made up of 15 amino acids. CDR1 and CDR2 from the germline V gene are SGHAT and FQNNGV.

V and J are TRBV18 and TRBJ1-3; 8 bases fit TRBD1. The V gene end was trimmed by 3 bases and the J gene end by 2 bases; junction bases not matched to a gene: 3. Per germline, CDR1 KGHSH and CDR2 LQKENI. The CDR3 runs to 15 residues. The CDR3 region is CASSPGTGPGNTIYF. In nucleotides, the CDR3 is TGTGCCAGCTCACCCGGGACAGGCCCTGGAAACACCATATATTTT.

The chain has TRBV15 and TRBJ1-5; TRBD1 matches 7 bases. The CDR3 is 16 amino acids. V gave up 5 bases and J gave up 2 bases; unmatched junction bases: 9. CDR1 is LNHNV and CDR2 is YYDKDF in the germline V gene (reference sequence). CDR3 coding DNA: TGTGCCACCAGCGGAGCCTCACAGGGGCGCAATCAGCCCCAGCATTTT. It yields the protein CATSGASQGRNQPQHF.

DNA for the CDR3: TGTGCCAGCGGCCGACAGGGGATCACCTACGAGCAGTACTTC. It encodes CASGRQGITYEQYF. The gene calls are TRBV6-2 or TRBV6-3 and TRBJ2-7; 8 positions match TRBD1. This CDR3 spans 14 amino acids. Trimming at V came to 8 bases and at J to 2 bases, leaving 8 bases not matched to a gene. The germline CDR1 and CDR2 sequences are MNHEY and SVGEGT.

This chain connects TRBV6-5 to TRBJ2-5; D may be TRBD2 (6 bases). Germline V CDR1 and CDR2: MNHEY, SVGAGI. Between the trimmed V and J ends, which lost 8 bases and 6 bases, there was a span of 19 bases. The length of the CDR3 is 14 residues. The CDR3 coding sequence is TGTGCCAGCCGAGACGGGACTGGGATGCAGACCCAGTACTTC. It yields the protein CASRDGTGMQTQYF.

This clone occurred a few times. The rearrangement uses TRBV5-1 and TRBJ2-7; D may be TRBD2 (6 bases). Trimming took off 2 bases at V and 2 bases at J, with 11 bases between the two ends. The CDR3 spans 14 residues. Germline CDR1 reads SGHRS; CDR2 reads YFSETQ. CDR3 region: CASSFGGFTYEQYF. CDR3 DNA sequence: TGCGCCAGCAGCTTCGGGGGATTTACCTACGAGCAGTACTTC.

The CDR3 DNA follows: TGCGCCAGCAGCGCCTTTCCGGGGGAAGCCTACGAGCAGTACTTC. It yields the protein CASSAFPGEAYEQYF. J is TRBJ2-7 and V is TRBV5-1, with D maybe TRBD2 (6 bases). V lost 4 bases and J 2 bases, leaving 16 bases between the germline ends. The CDR3 is 15 amino acids. Germline-derived CDR1 and CDR2 are SGHRS and YFSETQ.

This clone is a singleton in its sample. The CDR3 coding sequence is TGCGCCAGCAGCTTGGATGTAGCGGGAGCTGCCGAGCAGTACTTC. Its translation is CASSLDVAGAAEQYF. The chain uses TRBV5-1 and TRBJ2-7; 9 bases are shared with TRBD2. Trimming took 0 bases from V and 6 from J; bases not matched to a gene: 7. The CDR3 is 15 amino acids. CDR1 is SGHRS, CDR2 YFSETQ, per germline.

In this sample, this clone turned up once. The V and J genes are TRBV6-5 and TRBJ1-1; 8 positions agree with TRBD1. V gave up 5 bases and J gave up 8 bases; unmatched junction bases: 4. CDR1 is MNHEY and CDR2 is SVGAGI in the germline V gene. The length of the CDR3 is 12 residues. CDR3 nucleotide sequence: TGTGCCAGCAGTCGTACAGGGGGGGAAGCTTTCTTT. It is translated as CASSRTGGEAFF.

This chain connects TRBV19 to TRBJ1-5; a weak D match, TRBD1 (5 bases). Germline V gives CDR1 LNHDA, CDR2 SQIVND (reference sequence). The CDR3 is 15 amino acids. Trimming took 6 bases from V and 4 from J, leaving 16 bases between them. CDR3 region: CASRVPRTPNQPQHF. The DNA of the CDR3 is TGTGCCAGTAGAGTGCCCAGGACACCAAATCAGCCCCAGCATTTT.